This entry concerns a single TCR beta chain. In germline, CDR1 is ENHRY, CDR2 SYGVKD. Trimming took off 3 bases at V and 5 bases at J, with 13 bases between the two ends. This CDR3 is 14 amino acids long. This specimen belongs to a study of T cells after posttransplantation cyclophosphamide. Data came from immunoSEQ multiplex PCR; TCRdb stores just in-frame clones and leaves some out. Of tens of thousands of clones in the sample, 80% to 90% were seen once. Sampled 1 year posttransplant, controls received myeloablative marrow transplants, methotrexate and a calcineurin inhibitor. This specimen consisted of PBMCs, obtained after an allogeneic stem cell transplant with a calcineurin inhibitor and methotrexate. The V gene is TRBV10-3, the J gene TRBJ1-1; D may be TRBD1 (5 bases). The receptor was isolated from a female patient in her 50s who received an allogeneic stem cell transplant from an unrelated donor, was CMV-positive, and had chronic GVHD only. The graft donor may have given rise to some T cells. DNA for the CDR3: TGTGCCATCAGTGATTTCAGGGAGGAAACTGAAGCTTTCTTT. Translating it yields CAISDFREETEAFF.